This entry features one TCR beta chain sequence. The CDR3 spans 14 residues. Germline lookup yields CDR1 SGHTA and CDR2 FQGNSA. Trimming took off 4 bases at V and 2 bases at J, with 11 bases between the two ends. This specimen belongs to a study of CD8 T cells in Susac syndrome. When the RNA was reverse transcribed, random hexamers were used with an input of about 0.5 to 1 ug. MiXCR, applied by TCRdb to the immunoSEQ multiplex PCR reads, yields one record per CDR3 protein. The sample has some 180,000 distinct CDR3 sequences, about 95% seen once. The chain links TRBV7-2 to TRBJ1-2; D gene unclear. Sequenced: CD4+ T cells from PBMCs. The sequence was obtained from a human donor in good health. CDR3 nucleotides: TGTGCCAGCAGCTCAAGTGCGGGGAACTATGGCTACACCTTC. Translating it yields CASSSSAGNYGYTF.